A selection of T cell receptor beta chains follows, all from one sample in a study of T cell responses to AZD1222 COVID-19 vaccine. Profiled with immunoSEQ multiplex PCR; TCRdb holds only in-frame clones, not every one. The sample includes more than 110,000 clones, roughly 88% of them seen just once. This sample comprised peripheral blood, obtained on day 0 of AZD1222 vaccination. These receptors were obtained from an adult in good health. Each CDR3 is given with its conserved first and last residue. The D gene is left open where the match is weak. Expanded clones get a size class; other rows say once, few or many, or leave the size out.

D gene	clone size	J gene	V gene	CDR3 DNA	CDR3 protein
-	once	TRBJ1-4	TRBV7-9	TGTGCCAGCACCCCACGGGGCCTAGGTGAAAAACTGTTTTTT	CASTPRGLGEKLFF
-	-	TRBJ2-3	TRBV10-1	TGCGCCAGCAGTGAATCGGAGAAGGCGCAGTATTTT	CASSESEKAQYF
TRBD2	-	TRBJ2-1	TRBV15	TGTGCCACCAGCAGAGTAGCGGGAGGTTCGCATGAGCAGTTCTTC	CATSRVAGGSHEQFF
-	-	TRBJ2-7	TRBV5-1	TGCGCCAGCAGCTCGGAGTCCAGGGGCTACGAGCAGTACTTC	CASSSESRGYEQYF
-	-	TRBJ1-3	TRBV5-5	TGTGCCAGCAGCTTGCAAACCACTGGAAACACCATATATTTT	CASSLQTTGNTIYF
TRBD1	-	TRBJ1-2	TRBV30	TGTGCCCAGGGACAGGGGAACTATGGCTACACCTTC	CAQGQGNYGYTF
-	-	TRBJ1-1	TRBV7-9	TGTGCCAGCAGCTCGTCGGCGGTCTTGAACACTGAAGCTTTCTTT	CASSSSAVLNTEAFF
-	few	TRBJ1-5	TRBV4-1	TGCGCCAGCAGCCACCAAGATCTAGGTGATCAGCCCCAGCATTTT	CASSHQDLGDQPQHF
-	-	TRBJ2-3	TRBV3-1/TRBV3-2	TGTGCCAGCAGCCTTCAGCGGGTCACAGATACGCAGTATTTT	CASSLQRVTDTQYF
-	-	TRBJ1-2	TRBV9	TGTGCCAGCAGTATCGAGGAACGCTATGGCTACACCTTC	CASSIEERYGYTF
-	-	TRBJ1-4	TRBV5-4	TGTGCCAGCAGCTCGGCGGACCGTCCCTTCGAAAAACTGTTTTTT	CASSSADRPFEKLFF
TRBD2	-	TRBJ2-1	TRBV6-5	TGTGCCAGCAGTTACCTATCCGGGAGGGCGCTCAATGAGCAGTTCTTC	CASSYLSGRALNEQFF
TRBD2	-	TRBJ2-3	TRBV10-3	TGTGCCATCAGTGAGACGGCGGGAGATACAGATACGCAGTATTTT	CAISETAGDTDTQYF
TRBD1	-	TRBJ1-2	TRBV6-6	TGTGCCAGCAGCCCCCCTACAACAGGGGGCTACGGCTACACCTTC	CASSPPTTGGYGYTF
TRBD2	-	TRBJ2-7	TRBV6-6	TGTGCCAGCAGTCCTCGCGGGAGGGGAGCGGGCTACGAGCAGTACTTC	CASSPRGRGAGYEQYF
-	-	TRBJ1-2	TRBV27	TGTGCCAGCAGTAGCCTCCCGGACAGCAACTATGGCTACACCTTC	CASSSLPDSNYGYTF
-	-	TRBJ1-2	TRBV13	TGTGCCAGCAGCTCCGACAGGAACTATGGCTACACCTTC	CASSSDRNYGYTF
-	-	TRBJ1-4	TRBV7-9	TGTGCCAGCAGCTTACCCCCGGGCAGAGAGTTTAATGAAAAACTGTTTTTT	CASSLPPGREFNEKLFF
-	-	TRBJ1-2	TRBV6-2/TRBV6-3	TGTGCCAGCAGTTACTCGTGGGACCGCTATGGCTACACCTTC	CASSYSWDRYGYTF
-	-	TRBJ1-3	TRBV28	TGTGCCAGCAGTTTATACGGGAGCTCTGGAAACACCATATATTTT	CASSLYGSSGNTIYF
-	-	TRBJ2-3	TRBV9	TGTGCCAGCAGCGTATCAGGTCTCCCGGCGGCAGATACGCAGTATTTT	CASSVSGLPAADTQYF
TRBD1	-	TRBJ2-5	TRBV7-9	TGTGCCAGCAGCTTAGCCTCTCTTGGGGGACAGCAAGAGACCCAGTACTTC	CASSLASLGGQQETQYF
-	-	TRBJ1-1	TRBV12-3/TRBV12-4	TGTGCCAGCAGCCGGACAGTAACTGAAGCTTTCTTT	CASSRTVTEAFF
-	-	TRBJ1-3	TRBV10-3	TGTGCCATCATGGACTCCCGACAGAGCTCTGGAAACACCATATATTTT	CAIMDSRQSSGNTIYF
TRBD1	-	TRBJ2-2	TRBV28	TGTGCCAGCACCAGGGGACAGGGGGCGACCGGGGAGCTGTTTTTT	CASTRGQGATGELFF
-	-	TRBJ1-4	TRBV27	TGTGCCAGCAGTTTATTGGGGGCACATGAAAAACTGTTTTTT	CASSLLGAHEKLFF